The 12 T cell receptor beta chains given below trace back to one sample, sequenced in a study of T-cell memory formation after mild COVID-19. TCRdb reprocessed the 5' RACE reads via MiXCR and lists one record per CDR3 protein. The sample carries about 500,000 distinct CDR3 sequences, roughly 20% recorded once. Specimen: PBMCs or a T cell subset sorted from them (not recorded which). These receptors all come from an adult woman who had mild COVID-19 (a few samples of this study predate the infection). Cell type and time point are not known.

This clonotype was observed a few times. The chain is built from TRBV6-5 and TRBJ1-2; TRBD1 aligns across 7 bases. V lost 2 bases, J lost 7 bases, and 10 bases stayed unmatched. The CDR3 is 15 residues long. Germline V gene lookup returns CDR1 MNHEY and CDR2 SVGAGI. CDR3 in DNA: TGTGCCAGCAGTTACCTGATGGAGGGGGCGGGTGGCTACACCTTC. This translates into CASSYLMEGAGGYTF.

V usage is TRBV6-2 or TRBV6-3 and J usage is TRBJ2-1; D unclear. The V and J ends lost 0 bases and 2 bases respectively, with 14 bases between them. Per the germline V gene, CDR1 is MNHEY and CDR2 is SVGEGT. This CDR3 has 17 amino acids. The CDR3 loop is CASSYSKGGVTYNEQFF. In nucleotides, the CDR3 is TGTGCCAGCAGTTACTCGAAAGGCGGCGTAACCTACAATGAGCAGTTCTTC.

The chain carries TRBV20-1 and TRBJ2-2; 9 nucleotides align to TRBD2. This CDR3 has 15 residues. CDR1 is DFQATT and CDR2 is SNEGSKA in the germline V gene (reference sequence). V lost 1 base to trimming and J lost 4 bases; unmatched junction nucleotides: 4. CDR3 residues: CSARGDSGGTGELFF. CDR3 coding DNA: TGCAGTGCTAGAGGCGATAGCGGGGGCACCGGGGAGCTGTTTTTT.

The chain links TRBV5-1 to TRBJ2-2; D assignment may be TRBD1 or TRBD2 (5 bases each). Germline lookup yields CDR1 SGHRS and CDR2 YFSETQ. This CDR3 is 15 amino acids long. Trimming stripped 1 base from V and 3 bases from J, with 10 bases between. The CDR3 nucleotides are TGCGCCAGCAGCTTGATGGGGGTGGACACCGGGGAGCTGTTTTTT. This sequence encodes CASSLMGVDTGELFF.

The chain couples TRBV5-5 to TRBJ1-5; weak D call: TRBD1 (6 bases). In germline, CDR1 is SGHKS, CDR2 YYEKEE (reference sequence). The CDR3 length is 16 residues. V shed 1 base and J shed 2 bases, with 13 bases lying between them. The CDR3 is CASSLRQGQGNQPQHF. As DNA, the CDR3 is TGTGCCAGCAGCTTGCGGCAGGGGCAGGGCAATCAGCCCCAGCATTTT.

The chain combines TRBV7-9 with TRBJ2-2, with 9 nucleotides matching TRBD2. V shed 2 bases, J shed 1 base, and the junction held 5 bases outside the gene matches. The CDR3 loop spans 17 amino acids. Germline CDR1 SEHNR, CDR2 FQNEAQ (reference sequence). CDR3 region: CASSLFPLAGNTGELFF. The CDR3 DNA reads TGTGCCAGCAGCTTATTCCCACTAGCGGGGAACACCGGGGAGCTGTTTTTT.

This chain links TRBV5-1 with TRBJ1-1; D not certain. Germline loops: CDR1 SGHRS, CDR2 YFSETQ. V dropped 3 bases and J dropped 5 bases, with 11 bases sitting between them. This CDR3 comprises 13 residues. For the CDR3, the DNA is TGCGCCAGCAGCTGGTTGATCGGTACTGAAGCTTTCTTT. It yields the protein CASSWLIGTEAFF.

The rearrangement joins TRBV29-1 to TRBJ1-2, with 11 bases identical to TRBD1. CDR1 is SQVTM and CDR2 is ANQGSEA in the germline V gene. The CDR3 covers 17 residues. V trimming: 2 bases; J trimming: 3 bases; junction bases outside the gene matches: 11. CDR3 sequence (DNA): TGCAGCGTTGAATGGGGGACAGGGGGGCATTTCGACTATGGCTACACCTTC. Protein product: CSVEWGTGGHFDYGYTF.

CDR3 bases: TGTGCCAGCAGCCAAGGGACTAGGACGGGAGAGCAGTACTTC. This codes for CASSQGTRTGEQYF. The V and J genes are TRBV3-1 and TRBJ2-7; TRBD2 matches at 7 bases. The CDR3 is 14 residues long. Unmatched junction bases numbered 7, after V lost 1 base and J lost 7 bases. Germline assignment: CDR1 LGHDT and CDR2 YNNKEL (reference sequence).

This clonotype has a count of ten or more. This chain's CDR3 is CASSLTGAYGYTF. In nucleotides, the CDR3 is TGTGCCAGCAGCCTGACAGGGGCCTATGGCTACACCTTC. This rearrangement joins TRBV12-3 or TRBV12-4 to TRBJ1-2; 8 bases are shared with TRBD1. V shed 6 bases and J 4 bases; nucleotides not matched to a gene: 4. The CDR3 runs 13 residues.

This clonotype has just a few counts. The genes are TRBV7-9 and TRBJ1-1, with a weak D call TRBD1 (5 bases). Looked up from germline, CDR1 is SEHNR and CDR2 is FQNEAQ (reference sequence). The CDR3 spans 11 residues. Trimming pared 7 bases from V and 10 bases from J, leaving 13 bases between. The DNA for the CDR3 is TGTGCCAGCACCGGATTGGGGGGAGCTTTCTTT. Translating gives CASTGLGGAFF. The full variable domain, in which reference TRBV7-9 and TRBJ1-1 provide the parts outside the CDR3, is DTGVSQNPRHKITKRGQNVTFRCDPISEHNRLYWYRQTLGQGPEFLTYFQNEAQLEKSRLLSDRFSAERPKGSFSTLEIQRTEQGDSAMYLCASTGLGGAFFGQGTRLTVV.

The CDR3 is CASSQDSRTYEQYF. The CDR3 DNA follows: TGTGCCAGCAGCCAAGACAGTCGGACCTACGAGCAGTACTTC. The chain has TRBV5-5 and TRBJ2-7; tentative D call: TRBD1 (5 bases). The germline gives CDR1 SGHKS, CDR2 YYEKEE (reference sequence). This CDR3 has 14 amino acids. The germline V and J ends were trimmed by 4 bases and 2 bases, with 13 bases remaining between them.